Shown below are 24 T cell receptor beta chains from a single sample sequenced in a study of blood T cell repertoires in COVID-19. Repertoires were generated with immunoSEQ multiplex PCR, while TCRdb's copy carries only in-frame clones and drops some. The profile shows about 160,000 clones, around 89% of them singletons. The sequencing input was PBMCs or T cells enriched from blood (not recorded which). Every receptor here comes from a woman aged 45-59 years who had recovered from COVID-19.

This rearrangement joins TRBV27 to TRBJ1-1; D is undetermined. The V end was cut by 2 bases, the J end by 2 bases, with 15 bases between. This CDR3 spans 16 amino acids. Germline CDR1 and CDR2: MNHEY and SMNVEV (reference sequence). The CDR3 sequence is CASSLRREELNTEAFF. The CDR3 DNA sequence: TGTGCCAGCAGTTTAAGGAGGGAAGAATTAAACACTGAAGCTTTCTTT.

This chain joins TRBV14 and TRBJ1-2; weak D call: TRBD1 (6 bases). Germline lookup yields CDR1 SGHDN and CDR2 FVKESK. The CDR3 is made up of 14 amino acids. V gave up 4 bases and J gave up 4 bases, with 13 bases separating them. The CDR3, as DNA: TGTGCCAGCAGCCCCATCACAGGGAGCTATGGCTACACCTTC. It translates to CASSPITGSYGYTF.

The chain combines TRBV18 with TRBJ2-7; 12 bases are shared with TRBD2. J was trimmed by 1 base and V by 2 bases; bases with no gene match: 6. From germline, CDR1 is KGHSH and CDR2 LQKENI. The CDR3 loop spans 17 amino acids. In DNA, the CDR3 is TGTGCCAGCTCACCAGCTAGCGGGGGGGCCAGATCCTACGAGCAGTACTTC. This encodes CASSPASGGARSYEQYF.

The V and J genes are TRBV29-1 and TRBJ1-2; D may be TRBD1 (6 bases). From germline, CDR1 is SQVTM and CDR2 ANQGSEA. Trimming stripped 2 bases from V and 4 bases from J, with 14 bases between. The CDR3 extends over 14 amino acids. The CDR3 coding sequence is TGCAGCGTTGAAAAGGGTTCAGGGGTCTATGGCTACACCTTC. It encodes CSVEKGSGVYGYTF. Based on the CDR3 plus reference TRBV29-1 and TRBJ1-2, the full variable domain is SAVISQKPSRDICQRGTSLTIQCQVDSQVTMMFWYRQQPGQSLTLIATANQGSEATYESGFVIDKFPISRPNLTFSTLTVSNMSPEDSSIYLCSVEKGSGVYGYTFGSGTRLTVV.

The chain recombines TRBV7-9 with TRBJ2-3; TRBD2 is a possible D gene (5 bases). Trimming shortened V by 0 bases and J by 3 bases, and 13 bases separated the two germline ends. The CDR3 loop spans 16 amino acids. Germline assignment: CDR1 SEHNR and CDR2 FQNEAQ (reference sequence). CDR3 sequence reads: CASSLAEGIRTDTQYF. CDR3 nucleotide sequence: TGTGCCAGCAGCTTAGCAGAGGGAATTAGAACAGATACGCAGTATTTT.

This chain uses TRBV19 with TRBJ2-2, with 7 bases that match TRBD1. The trim removed 6 bases at V and 7 bases at J, leaving 5 bases unmatched. The CDR3 runs to 13 residues. CDR1 and CDR2 (germline): LNHDA, SQIVND (reference sequence). CDR3 DNA sequence: TGTGCCAGTAGACAGGGGTATATCGGGGAGCTGTTTTTT. Translation: CASRQGYIGELFF.

The genes are TRBV27 and TRBJ1-2; TRBD1 might be the D (5 bases). The CDR3 consists of 13 residues. Germline V gene lookup returns CDR1 MNHEY and CDR2 SMNVEV (reference sequence). V lost 6 bases and J 4 bases, leaving 12 bases between the germline ends. The CDR3 here is CASSPSQGYGYTF. The DNA for the CDR3 is TGTGCCAGCAGCCCCTCCCAGGGCTATGGCTACACCTTC.

The V gene is TRBV6-1, the J gene TRBJ1-1; no definite D call. With 2 bases removed from V and 1 base from J, the gap between germline ends came to 5 bases. Germline CDR1 and CDR2: MNHNS and SASEGT. CDR3 length equals 13 residues. This CDR3 is CASSESRNTEAFF. In DNA form, the CDR3 reads TGTGCCAGCAGTGAATCCAGGAACACTGAAGCTTTCTTT.

The rearrangement links TRBV20-1 to TRBJ1-5; D ambiguous. CDR1 DFQATT and CDR2 SNEGSKA come from the germline V gene (reference sequence). CDR3 length: 11 amino acids. The CDR3 DNA reads TGCAGCCACACTAGCAATCAGCCCCAGCATTTT. This sequence encodes CSHTSNQPQHF.

Here the CDR3 DNA reads TGTGCCAGCAGCCAAGTACGGGGGGGGTCAGATACGCAGTATTTT. Translation: CASSQVRGGSDTQYF. The genes are TRBV3-1 (or the pseudogene TRBV3-2) and TRBJ2-3; 8 bases match TRBD2. This CDR3 is 15 amino acids long. The germline V gene encodes CDR1 LGHDT and CDR2 YNNKEL (reference sequence). V was pared by 1 base and J by 4 bases, with 4 bases of the junction left unmatched.

This clone is a singleton in its sample. The CDR3 here is CASSPSSDTQYF. CDR3 nucleotide sequence: TGTGCCAGTAGTCCTAGTTCAGATACGCAGTATTTT. This chain connects TRBV19 to TRBJ2-3; D remains ambiguous. The CDR3 runs 12 residues. Per the germline V gene, CDR1 is LNHDA and CDR2 is SQIVND (reference sequence). Deletions cut 5 bases from V and 4 bases from J, with 7 bases between.

This chain joins TRBV5-1 and TRBJ2-3; 8 bases align to TRBD2. The CDR3 runs to 16 residues. V dropped 1 base and J dropped 8; count of bases not matched to a gene: 12. Germline V gene lookup returns CDR1 SGHRS and CDR2 YFSETQ. The CDR3 is CASSLTSGGPLGTQYF. The DNA of the CDR3 is TGCGCCAGCAGCTTGACCAGCGGGGGCCCCTTGGGTACGCAGTATTTT.

In this sample, this clone turned up once. The chain employs TRBV7-3 and TRBJ1-1; no clear D. The V and J ends lost 6 bases and 0 bases respectively, with 8 bases between them. This CDR3 is 13 amino acids long. CDR1 and CDR2 from the germline V gene are SGHTA and FQGTGA. This CDR3 reads CASSLSMNTEAFF. In nucleotides, the CDR3 is TGTGCCAGCAGTCTAAGTATGAACACTGAAGCTTTCTTT.

V is TRBV30 and J is TRBJ2-3, with 9 positions matching TRBD2. The trim removed 0 bases at V and 5 bases at J, leaving 9 bases unmatched. CDR1 and CDR2 from the germline V gene are GTSNPN and SVGIG (reference sequence). The CDR3 runs 16 residues. The CDR3 coding sequence is TGTGCCTGGAGTGTACTTGCGGGGGGGCTCGGAGATACGCAGTATTTT. It encodes CAWSVLAGGLGDTQYF. Full variable domain (remainder filled in from reference TRBV30 and TRBJ2-3): SQTIHQWPATLVQPVGSPLSLECTVEGTSNPNLYWYRQAAGRGLQLLFYSVGIGQISSEVPQNLSASRPQDRQFILSSKKLLLSDSGFYLCAWSVLAGGLGDTQYFGPGTRLTVL.

The V gene is TRBV19, the J gene TRBJ2-3, with 11 bases that match TRBD2. Unmatched junction bases numbered 9, after V lost 5 bases and J lost 2 bases. The germline V gene encodes CDR1 LNHDA and CDR2 SQIVND (reference sequence). This CDR3 is built from 17 residues. CDR3 bases: TGTGCCAGTAGTGTAGCTAGCGGGGGGCTCTACACAGATACGCAGTATTTT. Amino acid sequence: CASSVASGGLYTDTQYF.

The CDR3 sequence: CASSLVLDREAFF. The CDR3 region has the DNA TGTGCCAGCAGCTTGGTCCTCGATCGAGAGGCTTTCTTT. This chain joins TRBV5-8 and TRBJ1-1; D is unresolved. Germline CDR1 and CDR2: SGHTS and YDEGEE. Trimming cost V 0 bases and J 11 bases, with 14 bases left between them. This CDR3 comprises 13 residues.

The CDR3 is CASSLWGLSTDTQYF. DNA for the CDR3: TGTGCCAGCAGCTTGTGGGGCCTAAGCACAGATACGCAGTATTTT. J is TRBJ2-3 and V is TRBV5-4, with a tentative D call TRBD1 (5 bases). This CDR3 comprises 15 residues. Trimming removed 1 base from V and 0 bases from J, with 9 bases in between. Per the germline V gene, CDR1 is SGHNT and CDR2 is YYREEE (reference sequence).

The rearrangement uses TRBV7-9 and TRBJ2-7; TRBD1 matches at 9 bases. V lost 1 base, J lost 7 bases, and 11 bases stayed unmatched. Germline V gene sequence: CDR1 SEHNR, CDR2 FQNEAQ (reference sequence). This CDR3 contains 16 residues. The CDR3 here is CASSLDVGTGTGEQYF. CDR3 DNA sequence: TGTGCCAGCAGCTTAGACGTTGGGACAGGGACGGGAGAGCAGTACTTC.

The CDR3 DNA reads TGTGCCAGCAGCTTAGCCGGGGTCCGCAATGAGCAGTTCTTC. This encodes CASSLAGVRNEQFF. The chain combines TRBV11-3 with TRBJ2-1; TRBD2 might be the D (5 bases). Trimming removed 1 base from V and 6 bases from J, with 10 bases in between. Germline V gene sequence: CDR1 SGHNT, CDR2 YENEEA. The CDR3 extends over 14 amino acids. The full variable domain, completed using reference TRBV11-3 and TRBJ2-1, is EAGVVQSPRYKIIEKKQPVAFWCNPISGHNTLYWYLQNLGQGPELLIRYENEEAVDDSQLPKDRFSAERLKGVDSTLKIQPAELGDSAVYLCASSLAGVRNEQFFGPGTRLTVL.

The chain uses TRBV29-1 and TRBJ2-3; no firm D call. V was cut by 2 bases and J by 6 bases, with 9 bases left in between. Germline-derived CDR1 and CDR2 are SQVTM and ANQGSEA. The CDR3 spans 12 residues. The CDR3 region is CSVEPRRDTQYF. The CDR3 nucleotides read TGCAGCGTTGAACCCCGGCGGGATACGCAGTATTTT.

The rearrangement joins TRBV25-1 to TRBJ1-2, with D maybe TRBD1 (6 bases). The V end lost 5 bases, the J end lost 8 bases, and 18 bases lay between the germline ends. The CDR3 sequence is 14 residues long. The V gene's germline CDR1 is MGHDK and CDR2 SYGVNS. The CDR3 DNA is TGTGCCAGCAGTCCAGCTTACAGGGCTGGGGGCTACACCTTC. Its protein product is CASSPAYRAGGYTF.

The genes are TRBV7-9 and TRBJ2-7; 9 bases are shared with TRBD2. V was pared by 5 bases and J by 2 bases, with 7 bases of the junction left unmatched. CDR1 is SEHNR and CDR2 is FQNEAQ in the germline V gene (reference sequence). This CDR3 contains 15 residues. The CDR3 is CASSRFSGGPYEQYF. The CDR3 DNA follows: TGTGCCAGCAGCCGATTCAGCGGGGGGCCCTACGAGCAGTACTTC.

Only a few counts were recorded for this clone. The chain combines TRBV21-1 with TRBJ1-1; TRBD1, the D gene given by the table, was not confirmed from the DNA. TRBV21-1 is a documented pseudogene. The CDR3 is 11 residues long. CDR3 loop: CASSQNTEAFF. CDR3 in DNA: TGTGCCAGCAGCCAGAACACTGAAGCTTTCTTT.

The chain carries TRBV10-3 and TRBJ2-5, with D tentatively TRBD2 (7 bases). Trimming cost V 6 bases and J 5 bases, with 16 bases left between them. The CDR3 is made up of 14 amino acids. Germline values: CDR1 ENHRY, CDR2 SYGVKD. CDR3 protein: CAISADPGGETQYF. CDR3 nucleotide sequence: TGTGCCATCAGCGCTGATCCGGGGGGCGAGACCCAGTACTTC.